The present T cell receptor (beta chain) was sequenced within a study of identical twins. Whole-study results and caveats: Beta out-of-frame sequences displayed a weaker excess of sharing between twins.

TCRdb used MiXCR to reprocess the 5' RACE reads, holding one entry per CDR3 protein. The repertoire holds hundreds of thousands of distinct CDR3 sequences, with around 8.3% as singletons. On this clonotype: The antigen is unknown.

The CDR3 has 14 residues. V was trimmed by 4 bases and J by 6 bases, leaving 13 bases between them. Germline V CDR1 and CDR2: SGHRS, YFSETQ. These same data were also listed under a study on yellow fever vaccine responses in identical twins.

The sample was PBMCs. The receptor comes from a young woman in good health. V is TRBV5-1 and J is TRBJ2-2, with a possible D match to TRBD2 (6 bases). CDR3 in DNA: TGCGCCAGCAGCACCACTAGCTTGTCCGGGGAGCTGTTTTTT. Amino acid sequence: CASSTTSLSGELFF.